These T cell receptor beta chains were read from a single sample in a study of T cell changes during pregnancy in multiple sclerosis. Sequencing was performed with immunoSEQ multiplex PCR; in TCRdb, only in-frame clones are kept and a portion is missing. The sample has some 70,000 clones, 91% seen once. This material consisted of CD8+ T cells from peripheral blood mononuclear cells, taken before pregnancy. The receptors stem from a female donor with multiple sclerosis, enrolled in a pregnancy study. The CDR3 runs from the conserved cysteine through the conserved F or W. A D gene is named only where the DNA matches it firmly. Clone size is not always given. Where it is, it says once, few, many or a class for expanded clones.

d_call: -
j_call: TRBJ2-2
clone_size: once
v_call: TRBV7-6
cdr3_aa: CASTAPGVNTGELFF
cdr3_nt: TGTGCCAGCACCGCCCCGGGTGTCAACACCGGGGAGCTGTTTTTT

d_call: TRBD1
j_call: TRBJ1-4
clone_size: -
v_call: TRBV27
cdr3_aa: CASSSMWDSELFF
cdr3_nt: TGTGCCAGCAGTTCGATGTGGGACAGTGAACTGTTTTTT

d_call: -
j_call: TRBJ2-1
clone_size: -
v_call: TRBV20-1
cdr3_aa: CSAGPGNEQFF
cdr3_nt: TGCAGTGCTGGGCCGGGGAATGAGCAGTTCTTC

d_call: TRBD2
j_call: TRBJ2-5
clone_size: -
v_call: TRBV4-1
cdr3_aa: CASSQVSGGPTKETQYF
cdr3_nt: TGCGCCAGCAGCCAAGTTAGCGGGGGGCCGACTAAAGAGACCCAGTACTTC

d_call: TRBD1
j_call: TRBJ1-2
clone_size: -
v_call: TRBV16
cdr3_aa: CASSPMTGTDATMSGYTF
cdr3_nt: TGTGCCAGCAGCCCAATGACAGGGACGGACGCCACAATGTCAGGCTACACCTTC

d_call: -
j_call: TRBJ2-2
clone_size: once
v_call: TRBV5-1
cdr3_aa: CASSNRDANTGELFF
cdr3_nt: TGCGCCAGCAGTAACAGGGACGCGAACACCGGGGAGCTGTTTTTT

d_call: TRBD2
j_call: TRBJ2-7
clone_size: -
v_call: TRBV9
cdr3_aa: CASSGSTSGHSYEQYF
cdr3_nt: TGTGCCAGCAGCGGCTCGACTAGCGGGCACTCCTACGAGCAGTACTTC

d_call: TRBD1
j_call: TRBJ1-1
clone_size: -
v_call: TRBV7-9
cdr3_aa: CASSLVASGGLNTEAFF
cdr3_nt: TGTGCCAGCAGCTTAGTTGCCTCAGGGGGGCTCAACACTGAAGCTTTCTTT

d_call: -
j_call: TRBJ2-6
clone_size: -
v_call: TRBV6-1
cdr3_aa: CASRDRAAGHVLTF
cdr3_nt: TGTGCCAGCAGAGACAGGGCGGCGGGACACGTCCTGACTTTC

d_call: -
j_call: TRBJ1-2
clone_size: once
v_call: TRBV21-1
cdr3_aa: CASSWDIEFFRRYTF
cdr3_nt: TGTGCCAGCAGCTGGGACATTGAATTCTTTCGGCGCTACACCTTC

d_call: -
j_call: TRBJ2-7
clone_size: -
v_call: TRBV11-1
cdr3_aa: CASSLQGSISYEQYF
cdr3_nt: TGTGCCAGCAGCTTGCAGGGGTCGATCTCCTACGAGCAGTACTTC

d_call: TRBD1
j_call: TRBJ2-7
clone_size: -
v_call: TRBV9
cdr3_aa: CASSGQGSYEQYF
cdr3_nt: TGTGCCAGTTCCGGACAGGGGTCCTACGAGCAGTACTTC

d_call: TRBD1
j_call: TRBJ1-5
clone_size: medium-sized
v_call: TRBV10-3
cdr3_aa: CAIGTGDSNQPQHF
cdr3_nt: TGTGCCATAGGGACAGGGGATAGCAATCAGCCCCAGCATTTT

d_call: TRBD1
j_call: TRBJ2-3
clone_size: -
v_call: TRBV9
cdr3_aa: CASSSEGAPSTDTQYF
cdr3_nt: TGTGCCAGCAGCTCAGAGGGGGCCCCAAGCACAGATACGCAGTATTTT

d_call: -
j_call: TRBJ2-1
clone_size: -
v_call: TRBV6-1
cdr3_aa: CASSEALRQGLHSPYNEQFF
cdr3_nt: TGTGCCAGCAGTGAAGCGCTTCGGCAGGGGCTCCACTCCCCTTACAATGAGCAGTTCTTC

d_call: TRBD1
j_call: TRBJ2-7
clone_size: -
v_call: TRBV27
cdr3_aa: CASLGQGPSYEQYF
cdr3_nt: TGTGCCAGCCTAGGACAGGGCCCTTCCTACGAGCAGTACTTC

d_call: -
j_call: TRBJ2-1
clone_size: -
v_call: TRBV5-1
cdr3_aa: CASSLQRNEQFF
cdr3_nt: TGCGCCAGCAGCTTACAAAGAAATGAGCAGTTCTTC

d_call: -
j_call: TRBJ2-7
clone_size: -
v_call: TRBV19
cdr3_aa: CASSAGRGYEQYF
cdr3_nt: TGTGCCAGTAGTGCCGGCAGAGGCTACGAGCAGTACTTC

d_call: -
j_call: TRBJ1-1
clone_size: -
v_call: TRBV5-6
cdr3_aa: CASSLSWDYEAFF
cdr3_nt: TGTGCCAGCAGCTTATCCTGGGACTACGAAGCTTTCTTT

d_call: -
j_call: TRBJ1-6
clone_size: -
v_call: TRBV6-1
cdr3_aa: CASSERLEGGDSPLHF
cdr3_nt: TGTGCCAGCAGTGAAAGGTTGGAGGGTGGTGATTCACCCCTCCACTTT

d_call: TRBD1
j_call: TRBJ1-5
clone_size: -
v_call: TRBV5-1
cdr3_aa: CASSLGQGANQPQHF
cdr3_nt: TGCGCCAGCAGCTTGGGACAGGGGGCCAATCAGCCCCAGCATTTT

d_call: -
j_call: TRBJ2-1
clone_size: -
v_call: TRBV12-2
cdr3_aa: CASPKEGGDTPNEQFF
cdr3_nt: TGTGCAAGTCCCAAAGAAGGCGGGGATACACCCAATGAGCAGTTCTTC

d_call: -
j_call: TRBJ1-1
clone_size: -
v_call: TRBV15
cdr3_aa: CATSRADRNTEAFF
cdr3_nt: TGTGCCACCAGCAGAGCGGACAGGAACACTGAAGCTTTCTTT

d_call: TRBD1
j_call: TRBJ2-3
clone_size: -
v_call: TRBV4-1
cdr3_aa: CASSQAPGQGIDTQYF
cdr3_nt: TGCGCCAGCAGTCAGGCTCCGGGACAGGGGATAGATACGCAGTATTTT

d_call: TRBD2
j_call: TRBJ2-4
clone_size: -
v_call: TRBV5-1
cdr3_aa: CASSSDTSGGAGENIQYF
cdr3_nt: TGCGCCAGCAGTTCGGACACTAGCGGGGGGGCCGGGGAAAACATTCAGTACTTC

d_call: -
j_call: TRBJ2-3
clone_size: once
v_call: TRBV29-1
cdr3_aa: CSVWLAEQYF
cdr3_nt: TGCAGCGTTTGGTTAGCGGAGCAGTATTTT

d_call: -
j_call: TRBJ2-6
clone_size: -
v_call: TRBV27
cdr3_aa: CASSGSGANVLTF
cdr3_nt: TGTGCCAGCAGCGGCTCTGGGGCCAACGTCCTGACTTTC

d_call: TRBD1
j_call: TRBJ2-2
clone_size: few
v_call: TRBV7-8
cdr3_aa: CASSIRQGMAGELFF
cdr3_nt: TGTGCCAGCAGCATCCGACAGGGAATGGCCGGGGAGCTGTTTTTT

d_call: TRBD1
j_call: TRBJ1-1
clone_size: -
v_call: TRBV9
cdr3_aa: CASSVGDSPRLNTEAFF
cdr3_nt: TGTGCCAGCAGCGTAGGGGACAGCCCCCGTCTGAACACTGAAGCTTTCTTT

d_call: -
j_call: TRBJ2-7
clone_size: -
v_call: TRBV11-2
cdr3_aa: CASSDSYEQYF
cdr3_nt: TGTGCCAGCAGCGACAGCTACGAGCAGTACTTC

d_call: -
j_call: TRBJ1-1
clone_size: -
v_call: TRBV6-6
cdr3_aa: CATGQGPLNTEAFF
cdr3_nt: TGTGCCACAGGGCAGGGTCCACTGAACACTGAAGCTTTCTTT

d_call: TRBD2
j_call: TRBJ2-1
clone_size: once
v_call: TRBV29-1
cdr3_aa: CSVSTSGALGEQFF
cdr3_nt: TGCAGCGTCTCTACTAGCGGGGCTCTCGGTGAGCAGTTCTTC

d_call: TRBD2
j_call: TRBJ2-7
clone_size: -
v_call: TRBV15
cdr3_aa: CATSSKRGPAYEQYF
cdr3_nt: TGTGCCACCAGCAGTAAGCGGGGGCCCGCCTACGAGCAGTACTTC

d_call: TRBD1
j_call: TRBJ2-7
clone_size: -
v_call: TRBV7-9
cdr3_aa: CASSESGTERSYEQYF
cdr3_nt: TGTGCCAGCAGCGAGTCCGGGACAGAACGCTCCTACGAGCAGTACTTC

d_call: -
j_call: TRBJ2-1
clone_size: few
v_call: TRBV18
cdr3_aa: CASSGDYNEQFF
cdr3_nt: TGTGCCAGCTCCGGGGATTACAATGAGCAGTTCTTC

d_call: TRBD1
j_call: TRBJ1-6
clone_size: once
v_call: TRBV7-9
cdr3_aa: CASSSDRGSFGSYNSPLHF
cdr3_nt: TGTGCCAGCAGCTCGGACAGGGGGTCGTTTGGCTCCTATAATTCACCCCTCCACTTT

d_call: -
j_call: TRBJ2-1
clone_size: -
v_call: TRBV18
cdr3_aa: CASSPIASPSYNEQFF
cdr3_nt: TGTGCCAGCTCACCAATTGCTAGCCCGAGCTACAATGAGCAGTTCTTC

d_call: TRBD1
j_call: TRBJ1-3
clone_size: -
v_call: TRBV2
cdr3_aa: CANRVAGQGASGNTIYF
cdr3_nt: TGTGCCAACCGTGTGGCCGGACAGGGAGCCTCTGGAAACACCATATATTTT

d_call: -
j_call: TRBJ1-2
clone_size: -
v_call: TRBV7-8
cdr3_aa: CASSSAGANYGYTF
cdr3_nt: TGTGCCAGCAGCTCAGCAGGGGCGAACTATGGCTACACCTTC